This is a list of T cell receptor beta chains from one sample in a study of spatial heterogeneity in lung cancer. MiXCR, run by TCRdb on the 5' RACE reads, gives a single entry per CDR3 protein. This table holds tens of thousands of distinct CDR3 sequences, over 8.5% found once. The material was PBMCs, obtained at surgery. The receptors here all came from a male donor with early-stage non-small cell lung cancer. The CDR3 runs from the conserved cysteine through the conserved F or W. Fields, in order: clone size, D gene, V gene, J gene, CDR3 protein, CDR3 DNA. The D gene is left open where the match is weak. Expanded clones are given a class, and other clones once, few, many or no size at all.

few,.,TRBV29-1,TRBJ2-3,CSVEGATGTDTQYF,TGCAGCGTTGAAGGGGCAACCGGCACAGATACGCAGTATTTT
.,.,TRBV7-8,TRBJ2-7,CASSLERNYEQYF,TGTGCCAGCAGCTTAGAACGGAACTACGAGCAGTACTTC
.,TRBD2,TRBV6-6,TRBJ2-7,CASRTSGSEQYF,TGTGCCAGCAGAACTAGCGGGAGCGAGCAGTACTTC
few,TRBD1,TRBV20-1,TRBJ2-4,CSGRGQAAKNIQYF,TGCAGTGGGAGGGGACAGGCGGCCAAAAACATTCAGTACTTC
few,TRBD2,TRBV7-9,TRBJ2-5,CASSLGPTFLPSGRETQYF,TGTGCCAGCAGCTTAGGGCCCACCTTCCTCCCTAGCGGGAGAGAGACCCAGTACTTC
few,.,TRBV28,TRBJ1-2,CASSEDGYGYTF,TGTGCCAGCAGTGAAGACGGCTATGGCTACACCTTC
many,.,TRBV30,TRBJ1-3,CAWSVGRDGPKGNTIYF,TGTGCCTGGAGTGTAGGCAGGGACGGACCGAAAGGAAACACCATATATTTT
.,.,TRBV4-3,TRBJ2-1,CASSQDDRQNNEQFF,TGCGCCAGCAGCCAAGATGACCGACAGAACAATGAGCAGTTCTTC
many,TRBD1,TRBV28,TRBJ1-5,CASSPRDRVNQPQHF,TGTGCCAGCAGTCCCCGGGACAGGGTCAATCAGCCCCAGCATTTT
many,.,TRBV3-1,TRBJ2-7,CASSQGSYEQYF,TGTGCCAGCAGCCAAGGCTCCTACGAGCAGTACTTC